These 3 T cell receptor beta chains were all obtained from the same sample, sequenced in a study of blood T cell repertoires in COVID-19 (dated by TCRdb to the early 2020s). Library preparation employed the immunoSEQ multiplex PCR assay. The clones in this table, taken by TCRdb from immuneACCESS, are in-frame only. Not every clone is retained; where verified, under half of the shortfall comes from an unresolved V gene, and the cause of the rest is unknown. For this sample the table gives about 150,000 clones, of which 85% to 90% were detected only once. In total, the top ten clones hold about 16% of the sample. The source material was peripheral blood. The origin of the receptors is a woman aged 40 to 50 with acute or convalescent COVID-19.

The chain recombines TRBV5-5 with TRBJ2-7; tentative D call: TRBD1 (6 bases). This CDR3 contains 12 residues. CDR1 and CDR2 (germline): SGHKS, YYEKEE (reference sequence). V was shortened by 5 bases and J by 3 bases, with 9 bases between the two germline ends. The CDR3 nucleotides are TGTGCCAGCAGAGGGGACAACTACGAGCAGTACTTC. Translating it yields CASRGDNYEQYF.

The chain is built from TRBV6-5 and TRBJ1-1, with D maybe TRBD1 (5 bases). Germline V gene data show CDR1 as MNHEY and CDR2 as SVGAGI. Trimming removed 0 bases at V and 10 bases at J, with 15 bases between. There are 14 residues in the CDR3. The CDR3 coding sequence is TGTGCCAGCAGTTACTCGATGGGGGGACTCGGAGCTTTCTTT. Its protein is CASSYSMGGLGAFF.

The chain links TRBV14 to TRBJ2-4; 7 nucleotides align to TRBD1. The length of the CDR3 is 15 residues. V shed 5 bases and J 7 bases; nucleotides not matched to a gene: 11. The V gene's germline CDR1 is SGHDN and CDR2 FVKESK. The CDR3 DNA reads TGTGCCAGCAGCACGGGACAGCTCTCGAAGAACATTCAGTACTTC. Its protein is CASSTGQLSKNIQYF.